The present entry profiles one T cell receptor beta chain with its context. Its antigen remains unknown. The repertoire was sequenced with immunoSEQ multiplex PCR; TCRdb's copy has only in-frame clones and lacks some. Here the sample table reports 150,000 or so clones. This CDR3 contains 16 residues. The germline V gene has CDR1 SEHNR and CDR2 FQNEAQ (reference sequence). The V end was cut by 3 bases, the J end by 3 bases, with 17 bases between. The sample belongs to a study of T cell responses to AZD1222 COVID-19 vaccine. Study-wide points: Baseline serostatus was positive in only a handful of AZD1222 recipients. Unmutated variant regions reportedly attract nearly half of all spike-specific TCRs. Donors skewed white British and female; clonal diversity was possibly underestimated.

The TCR sequence derives from an adult in good health. The chain links TRBV7-9 to TRBJ2-5; the D call may be TRBD1 or TRBD2 (9 bases each). The specimen was peripheral blood. CDR3: CASSLSGGTGKETQYF. CDR3 nucleotide sequence: TGTGCCAGCAGCTTGAGCGGGGGGACAGGGAAAGAGACCCAGTACTTC.